These 30 T cell receptor beta chains were all obtained from the same sample, sequenced in a study of T cells in Graves' hyperthyroidism and ophthalmopathy. Researchers amplified the TCR beta CDR3 regions from RNA transcripts. TCR CDR3 regions were first amplified by RT-PCR with HTBI primers. Using its own MiXCR run on the multiplex PCR reads, TCRdb lists one record per CDR3 protein. The data contain under 450,000 distinct CDR3 sequences, about a sixth of them singletons. The sample comprised blood. The source is a woman in her twenties or thirties with Graves' hyperthyroidism that later progressed to Graves' ophthalmopathy.

This clonotype was counted ten times or more. V is TRBV7-3 and J is TRBJ1-2; D is ambiguous. The germline gives CDR1 SGHTA, CDR2 FQGTGA. The V gene lost 5 bases and the J gene lost 4 bases, with 14 bases spanning the gap. This CDR3 is 14 amino acids long. The CDR3 here is CASSPTVVCYGYTF. The CDR3 DNA reads TGTGCCAGCAGCCCGACGGTGGTCTGCTATGGCTACACCTTC.

The rearrangement links TRBV20-1 to TRBJ2-1; TRBD2 agrees at 8 bases. Germline V gives CDR1 DFQATT, CDR2 SNEGSKA (reference sequence). The CDR3 totals 11 residues. The J segment lost 9 bases and the V segment lost 6 bases, leaving 4 bases of the junction unmatched. The CDR3 region has the DNA TGCAGTGCGAGGAGCGGGGGTGAGCAGTTCTTC. The encoded protein is CSARSGGEQFF.

In the case of this clonotype: A read error is possible here, since a much larger clone lies one base away. The J gene is TRBJ2-7, the V gene TRBV29-1, with D perhaps matching TRBD1 or TRBD2 (5 bases each). The CDR3 has 12 amino acids. From germline, CDR1 is SQVTM and CDR2 ANQGSEA. The CDR3 region is CSVGGDLYERYF. The CDR3 DNA reads TGCAGCGTTGGAGGGGATCTCTACGAGCGGTACTTC.

This clonotype has at least ten counts. This rearrangement joins TRBV28 to TRBJ2-5; 10 nucleotides line up with TRBD1. This CDR3 is 13 amino acids long. With 6 bases clipped from V and 3 bases from J, the junction kept 1 base outside the gene matches. CDR1 MDHEN and CDR2 SYDVKM come from the germline V gene. CDR3 sequence reads: CASRTGGKETQYF. DNA of the CDR3: TGTGCCAGCAGGACAGGGGGCAAAGAGACCCAGTACTTC. Looking up the rest from reference TRBV28 and TRBJ2-5 gives the full variable domain: DVKVTQSSRYLVKRTGEKVFLECVQDMDHENMFWYRQDPGLGLRLIYFSYDVKMKEKGDIPEGYSVSREKKERFSLILESASTNQTSMYLCASRTGGKETQYFGPGTRLLVL.

This clonotype came up many times. V gene TRBV20-1 combines with J gene TRBJ1-6; D is possibly TRBD1 (6 bases). Trimming removed 3 bases at V and 7 bases at J, with 13 bases between. Germline CDR1 and CDR2: DFQATT and SNEGSKA (reference sequence). This CDR3 has 14 residues. For the CDR3, the DNA is TGCAGTGCTAGCCGGGACACCGTAAATTCACCCCTCCACTTT. It encodes CSASRDTVNSPLHF.

The table lists this clonotype with many counts. This rearrangement joins TRBV2 to TRBJ1-5; 8 positions match TRBD1. With V trimmed by 3 bases and J by 9 bases, 10 bases remained unmatched. The CDR3 contains 15 residues. CDR1 is SNHLY and CDR2 is FYNNEI in the germline V gene. The CDR3 region has the DNA TGTGCCAGCAGTGATGACAGGGGCATAAGTCGGCCCCAGCATTTT. This sequence encodes CASSDDRGISRPQHF.

This rearrangement joins TRBV9 to TRBJ1-3; D is unclear. Germline CDR1 and CDR2: SGDLS and YYNGEE. V was trimmed by 2 bases and J by 0 bases, leaving 9 bases between them. The CDR3 has 15 residues. Here the CDR3 reads CASSVVGSSGNTIYF. CDR3 DNA: TGTGCCAGCAGCGTTGTGGGGAGCTCTGGAAACACCATATATTTT.

The chain is built from TRBV5-1 and TRBJ2-2, with 11 bases matching TRBD1. The CDR3 covers 15 residues. Trimming cost V 2 bases and J 6 bases; bases outside gene matches: 3. Germline loops: CDR1 SGHRS, CDR2 YFSETQ. The CDR3 DNA is TGCGCCAGCAGCTTCAGGACAGGGGGCTCCGGGGAGCTGTTTTTT. It translates to CASSFRTGGSGELFF.

This chain connects TRBV20-1 to TRBJ2-2; D is unclear. Trimming cost V 0 bases and J 1 base, with 6 bases left between them. The CDR3 sequence is 14 residues long. Germline CDR1 reads DFQATT; CDR2 reads SNEGSKA (reference sequence). CDR3 protein: CSARDWENTGELFF. DNA of the CDR3: TGCAGTGCTAGAGATTGGGAGAACACCGGGGAGCTGTTTTTT.

This clonotype was recorded a few times. The junction does not match germline at one end; this may be a read error. The chain joins TRBV6-4 to TRBJ2-3; D is possibly TRBD1 (5 bases). The CDR3 contains 15 residues. The germline CDR1 and CDR2 sequences are MRHNA and SNTAGT. The CDR3: CASSDSQGSTDTQYF. The DNA of the CDR3 is TGTGCCAGCAGTGACTCCCAGGGAAGCACGGATACGCAGTATTTT.

This clonotype showed up just a few times. The V call is TRBV27, the J call TRBJ2-1; D ambiguous. The germline V gene has CDR1 MNHEY and CDR2 SMNVEV (reference sequence). The CDR3 length is 12 residues. Trimming stripped 0 bases from V and 9 bases from J, with 6 bases between. The DNA of the CDR3 is TGTGCCAGCAGTTTATCCGGAACTGAGCAGTTCTTC. Translated, it gives CASSLSGTEQFF.

The sample holds many counts of this clonotype. This chain connects TRBV29-1 to TRBJ2-1; TRBD1 matches 8 bases. Germline CDR1 SQVTM, CDR2 ANQGSEA. Trimming cost V 3 bases and J 8 bases; bases outside gene matches: 15. This CDR3 is built from 16 residues. CDR3 region: CSVEGSRTGFFDEQFF. The CDR3 nucleotides are TGCAGCGTTGAGGGCAGCCGGACAGGGTTTTTCGATGAGCAGTTCTTC.

This clonotype has a count of ten or more. The chain uses TRBV27 and TRBJ1-1, with D tentatively TRBD1 (5 bases). Trimming took off 6 bases at V and 7 bases at J, with 15 bases between the two ends. The germline CDR1 and CDR2 sequences are MNHEY and SMNVEV (reference sequence). The CDR3 is made up of 13 amino acids. The CDR3 DNA reads as TGTGCCAGCAGCCACGCGGGGCTAGGTGAAGCTTTCTTT. It specifies CASSHAGLGEAFF.

This clonotype appeared a few times. This chain connects TRBV25-1 to TRBJ1-6, with 7 bases identical to TRBD1. The CDR3 has 16 amino acids. Germline values: CDR1 MGHDK, CDR2 SYGVNS. Trimming took 0 bases from V and 10 from J; bases not matched to a gene: 9. The CDR3 sequence is CASSEYPGGGYSPLHF. CDR3 nucleotides: TGTGCCAGCAGTGAATATCCAGGGGGTGGTTACTCACCCCTCCACTTT.

The rearrangement uses TRBV20-1 and TRBJ2-3; 9 nucleotides agree with TRBD2. Germline lookup yields CDR1 DFQATT and CDR2 SNEGSKA (reference sequence). The trim removed 5 bases at V and 2 bases at J, leaving 8 bases unmatched. The CDR3 is 15 residues long. The CDR3 bases are TGCAGTGCTGCCAGACTAGCGGAAGACACAGATACGCAGTATTTT. Translated: CSAARLAEDTDTQYF.

V is TRBV19 and J is TRBJ1-5; D not certain. Germline CDR1 is LNHDA and CDR2 is SQIVND (reference sequence). This CDR3 comprises 13 residues. Trimming stripped 1 base from V and 9 bases from J, with 10 bases between. CDR3 protein: CASSIGLLAPQHF. The CDR3 DNA is TGTGCCAGTAGTATAGGTCTGCTGGCGCCCCAGCATTTT.

This clonotype was counted between two and nine times. The V gene is TRBV20-1, the J gene TRBJ1-5; D possibly corresponds to TRBD1 (6 bases). The ends were cut back, 6 bases at V and 7 bases at J, with 22 bases in the middle. Looked up from germline, CDR1 is DFQATT and CDR2 is SNEGSKA (reference sequence). The CDR3 consists of 15 residues. The CDR3 DNA is TGCAGTGCCGCGTTAGGGGACATGTGGTACCAGCCCCAGCATTTT. Its translation is CSAALGDMWYQPQHF.

This clonotype was recorded at least ten times. This rearrangement joins TRBV11-2 to TRBJ2-7; D call uncertain. CDR1 and CDR2 from the germline V gene are SGHAT and FQNNGV. With 3 bases removed from V and 3 bases from J, the gap between germline ends came to 21 bases. This CDR3 is 17 amino acids long. The CDR3 DNA follows: TGTGCCAGCAGCTTTAATCAATTGACGGAACCGATCTACGAGCAGTACTTC. As protein: CASSFNQLTEPIYEQYF.

CDR3 nucleotides: TGTGCCAGCAGTTGGACAGGAGAGACCCAGTACTTC. This gives the protein CASSWTGETQYF. The chain employs TRBV6-9 and TRBJ2-5, with 7 bases identical to TRBD1. Trimming cost V 4 bases and J 4 bases; bases outside gene matches: 0. Looked up from germline, CDR1 is MNHGY and CDR2 is SVAAGI. CDR3 length: 12 residues.

The table lists this clonotype with many counts. V is TRBV27 and J is TRBJ2-7; 8 bases fit TRBD1. This CDR3 spans 14 amino acids. Germline CDR1 MNHEY, CDR2 SMNVEV (reference sequence). The J segment lost 1 base and the V segment lost 4 bases, leaving 3 bases of the junction unmatched. The CDR3 region is CASSYRGASYEQYF. As DNA, the CDR3 is TGTGCCAGCAGTTACAGGGGGGCTTCCTACGAGCAGTACTTC.

This clonotype appeared many times. This rearrangement joins TRBV19 to TRBJ1-1; TRBD1 matches 9 bases. From germline, CDR1 is LNHDA and CDR2 SQIVND (reference sequence). There are 20 residues in the CDR3. V lost 6 bases to trimming and J lost 3 bases; unmatched junction nucleotides: 23. The CDR3: CASRDSLDRGRYSGYTEAFF. The DNA of the CDR3 is TGTGCCAGTAGAGACTCTCTGGACAGGGGACGGTATTCGGGCTACACTGAAGCTTTCTTT.

The chain uses TRBV15 and TRBJ2-5; no clear D gene. CDR1 and CDR2 (germline): LNHNV, YYDKDF (reference sequence). V gave up 1 base and J gave up 1 base, with 10 bases separating them. The CDR3 sequence is 15 residues long. CDR3 in amino acids: CATSRGPPPQETQYF. DNA for the CDR3: TGTGCCACCAGCAGAGGCCCTCCCCCCCAAGAGACCCAGTACTTC.

This clonotype was counted a few times. The chain is built from TRBV5-6 and TRBJ1-5; 8 bases are a match to TRBD1. The CDR3 is made up of 16 amino acids. The V gene end was trimmed by 3 bases and the J gene end by 6 bases; junction bases not matched to a gene: 11. The V gene's germline CDR1 is SGHDT and CDR2 YYEEEE. The DNA for the CDR3 is TGTGCCAGCAGCTCCCTGGCAGGGGGCGCCGGTCAGCCCCAGCATTTT. It codes for CASSSLAGGAGQPQHF.

This clonotype was observed a few times. The chain recombines TRBV30 with TRBJ1-2; D call uncertain. The ends were cut back, 5 bases at V and 1 base at J, with 11 bases in the middle. The CDR3 is 13 residues long. Per germline, CDR1 GTSNPN and CDR2 SVGIG (reference sequence). CDR3 amino acids: CAWDSGINYGYTF. DNA of the CDR3: TGTGCCTGGGACTCGGGGATTAACTATGGCTACACCTTC.

This clonotype was seen at least ten times. The chain couples TRBV12-3 or TRBV12-4 to TRBJ1-1; a weak D match, TRBD1 (5 bases). The germline V and J ends were trimmed by 6 bases and 1 base, with 12 bases remaining between them. This CDR3 region has 14 residues. The CDR3 spells CASRKQDGNTEAFF. CDR3 nucleotides: TGTGCCAGCAGGAAACAGGATGGGAACACTGAAGCTTTCTTT.

This clonotype was observed at least ten times. The CDR3, as DNA: TGTGCCAGCAGCTTGCCCCGGGATACGCAGTATTTT. Translated, it gives CASSLPRDTQYF. The rearrangement links TRBV7-8 to TRBJ2-3; no clear D gene. This CDR3 is 12 amino acids long. Trimming removed 3 bases at V and 6 bases at J, with 7 bases between. Germline V gene sequence: CDR1 SGHVS, CDR2 FQNEAQ.

This clonotype has a count of ten or more. This chain uses TRBV20-1 with TRBJ1-2, with no clear D. The CDR3 runs to 14 residues. The germline V gene has CDR1 DFQATT and CDR2 SNEGSKA (reference sequence). Trimming took off 0 bases at V and 2 bases at J, with 10 bases between the two ends. The CDR3 region is CSARESAGNYGYTF. DNA for the CDR3: TGCAGTGCTAGAGAGTCCGCCGGGAACTATGGCTACACCTTC.

V and J are TRBV28 and TRBJ1-3, with D hard to call. This CDR3 comprises 16 residues. V was pared by 3 bases and J by 0 bases, with 12 bases between. The germline V gene encodes CDR1 MDHEN and CDR2 SYDVKM. As DNA, the CDR3 is TGTGCCAGCAGTTTGGAGGGATTGGACTCTGGAAACACCATATATTTT. Residues: CASSLEGLDSGNTIYF.

This clonotype was found many times. The rearrangement uses TRBV20-1 and TRBJ2-2; 8 bases are shared with TRBD2. CDR1 and CDR2 from the germline V gene are DFQATT and SNEGSKA (reference sequence). CDR3 length equals 16 residues. Germline trimming cut 2 bases from V and 5 bases from J; bases unmatched to any gene: 10. The CDR3 bases are TGCAGTGCTAGAACCCCGTCTAGCGGGTCAACCGGGGAGCTGTTTTTT. Translating gives CSARTPSSGSTGELFF.

The CDR3 DNA reads TGTGCCTGGACCCTAGCGGGAGAGGGGGAGCAGTTCTTC. Protein sequence: CAWTLAGEGEQFF. The J gene is TRBJ2-1, the V gene TRBV30; 10 nucleotides align to TRBD2. This CDR3 spans 13 amino acids. The ends lost 4 bases at V and 10 bases at J; junction bases unmatched: 7. Looked up from germline, CDR1 is GTSNPN and CDR2 is SVGIG (reference sequence).